These 5 T cell receptor beta chains were sequenced from one sample in a study of T cell repertoires in cytomegalovirus infection. TCRdb called the reads again in MiXCR, with one record for every CDR3 protein. Among over 85,000 distinct CDR3 sequences listed, 15% to 20% were seen once. Sample: PBMCs. Every receptor here comes from a human donor in good health (CMV status not recorded). Some clones in this sample may be carry-over from other donors' samples.

This clonotype was seen repeatedly, ten times or more. The J gene is TRBJ1-1, the V gene TRBV7-2; D not resolved. Germline assignment: CDR1 SGHTA and CDR2 FQGNSA. CDR3 length: 11 residues. V was pared by 5 bases and J by 4 bases, with 5 bases between. Here the CDR3 DNA reads TGTGCCAGCAGCGCCGCCACTGAAGCTTTCTTT. Encoded protein: CASSAATEAFF.

This clonotype is medium-sized by share. The rearrangement links TRBV7-2 to TRBJ1-4, with TRBD1 identical over 7 bases. The junction had 7 bases not matched to a gene; V was cut back by 6 bases and J by 0 bases. The CDR3 loop spans 16 amino acids. Germline-derived CDR1 and CDR2 are SGHTA and FQGNSA. The CDR3 nucleotides read TGTGCCAGCAGACCGGGACAGTCGGCAACTAATGAAAAACTGTTTTTT. Its protein product is CASRPGQSATNEKLFF.

This clonotype has at least ten counts. The rearrangement uses TRBV7-8 and TRBJ1-1; weak D call: TRBD1 (5 bases). CDR3 length equals 14 residues. Trimming pared 3 bases from V and 2 bases from J, leaving 10 bases between. CDR1 SGHVS and CDR2 FQNEAQ come from the germline V gene. The CDR3 protein is CASSLNQGNTEAFF. CDR3 coding DNA: TGTGCCAGCAGCTTGAATCAGGGAAACACTGAAGCTTTCTTT. The variable domain in full, with the rest retrieved from reference TRBV7-8 and TRBJ1-1, is GAGVSQSPRYKVAKRGQDVALRCDPISGHVSLFWYQQALGQGPEFLTYFQNEAQLDKSGLPSDRFFAERPEGSVSTLKIQRTQQEDSAVYLCASSLNQGNTEAFFGQGTRLTVV.

This clonotype was seen a handful of times. The V and J genes are TRBV2 and TRBJ1-6; tentatively, D is TRBD1 (5 bases). V lost 1 base and J 7 bases, leaving 14 bases between the germline ends. The CDR3 is 16 residues long. Germline-derived CDR1 and CDR2 are SNHLY and FYNNEI. The CDR3 coding sequence is TGTGCCAGCAGTGAAGGTCCGGCAGGGCGGAATTCACCCCTCCACTTT. This encodes CASSEGPAGRNSPLHF.

The genes are TRBV18 and TRBJ2-7, with D unclear. The length of the CDR3 is 13 residues. The V end lost 1 base, the J end lost 3 bases, and 7 bases lay between the germline ends. CDR1 KGHSH and CDR2 LQKENI come from the germline V gene. The CDR3 DNA sequence: TGTGCCAGCTCACCACTCGGATACTACGAGCAGTACTTC. This encodes CASSPLGYYEQYF.